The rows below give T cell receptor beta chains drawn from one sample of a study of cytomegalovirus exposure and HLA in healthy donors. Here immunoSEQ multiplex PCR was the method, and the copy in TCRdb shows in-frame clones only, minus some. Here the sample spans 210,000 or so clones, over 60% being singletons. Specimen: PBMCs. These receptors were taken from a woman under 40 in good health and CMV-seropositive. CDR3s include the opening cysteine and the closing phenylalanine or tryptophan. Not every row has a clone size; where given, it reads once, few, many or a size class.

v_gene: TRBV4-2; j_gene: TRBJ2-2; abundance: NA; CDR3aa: CASSQEDRDTGKLFF
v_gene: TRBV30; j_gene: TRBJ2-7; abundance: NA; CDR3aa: CAWSPGQGGLRGYEQYF
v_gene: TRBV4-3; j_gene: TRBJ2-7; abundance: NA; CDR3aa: CASSQDSLGGNPYEQYF
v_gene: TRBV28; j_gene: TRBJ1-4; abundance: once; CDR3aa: CASRPSGQEKLFF
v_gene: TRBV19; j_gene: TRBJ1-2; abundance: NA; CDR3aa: CASGGHPNYGYTF
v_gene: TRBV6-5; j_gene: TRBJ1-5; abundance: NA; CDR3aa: CASGLFNQPQHF
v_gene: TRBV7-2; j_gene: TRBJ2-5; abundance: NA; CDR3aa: CASRRLQETQYF
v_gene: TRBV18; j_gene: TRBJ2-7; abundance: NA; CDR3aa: CASSPSEDPYSYEQYF
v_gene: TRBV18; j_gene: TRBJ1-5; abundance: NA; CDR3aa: CASSLHSNQPQHF
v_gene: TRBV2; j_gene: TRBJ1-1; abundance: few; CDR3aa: CASSGQPNTEAFF
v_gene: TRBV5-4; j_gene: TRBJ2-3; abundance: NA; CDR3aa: CASSYGLAGVQDTQYF
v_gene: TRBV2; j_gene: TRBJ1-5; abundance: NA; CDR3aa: CASSQTFSNQPQHF
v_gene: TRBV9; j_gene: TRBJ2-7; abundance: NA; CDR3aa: CASSVGPGSGLYEQYF
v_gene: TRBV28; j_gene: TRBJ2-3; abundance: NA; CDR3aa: CASSTSGRSTDTQYF
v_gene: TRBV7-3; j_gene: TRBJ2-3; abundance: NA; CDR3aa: CASSLIGGSSGTDTQYF
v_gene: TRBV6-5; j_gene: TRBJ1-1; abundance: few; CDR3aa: CASSLLGGGAEAFF
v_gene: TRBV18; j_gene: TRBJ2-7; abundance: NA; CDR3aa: CASSQGGAFSYEQYF
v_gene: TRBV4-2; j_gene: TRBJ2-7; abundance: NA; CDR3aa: CASSQDERGPYEQYF
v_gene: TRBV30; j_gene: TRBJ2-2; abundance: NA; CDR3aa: CAWRSANTGELFF
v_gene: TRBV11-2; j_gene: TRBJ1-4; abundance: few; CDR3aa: CASSLWGQRNEKLFF
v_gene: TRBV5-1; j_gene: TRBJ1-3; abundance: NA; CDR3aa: CASSRDTGFGNTIYF
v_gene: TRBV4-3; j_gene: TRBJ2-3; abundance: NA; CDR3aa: CASSQEAAVTGANTQYF
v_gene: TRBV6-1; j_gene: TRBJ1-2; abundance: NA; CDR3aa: CASTPNPLANCGYTF
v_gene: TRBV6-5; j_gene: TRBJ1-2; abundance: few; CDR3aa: CATTRGGDYGYTF
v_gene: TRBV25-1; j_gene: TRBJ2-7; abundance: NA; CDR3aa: CASRGHGPPGYEQYF
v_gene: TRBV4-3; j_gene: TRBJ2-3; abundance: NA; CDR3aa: CASSQDPSGGYTDTQYF
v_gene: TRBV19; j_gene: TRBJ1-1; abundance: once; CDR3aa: CASSSGQPLNTEAFF
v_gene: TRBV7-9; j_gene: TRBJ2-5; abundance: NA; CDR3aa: CASSLASGKKTQYF
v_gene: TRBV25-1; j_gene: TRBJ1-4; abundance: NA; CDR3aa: CASSDSTQLGEKLFF
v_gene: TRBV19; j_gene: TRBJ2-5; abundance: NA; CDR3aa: CASSVGGVQETQYF
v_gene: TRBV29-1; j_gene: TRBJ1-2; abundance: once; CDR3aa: CSGGQGAFGYTF
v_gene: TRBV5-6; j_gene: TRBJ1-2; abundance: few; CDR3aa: CASTLPGQGIRNGYTF
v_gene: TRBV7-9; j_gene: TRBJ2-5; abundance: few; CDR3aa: CASSLGDRGTRETQYF
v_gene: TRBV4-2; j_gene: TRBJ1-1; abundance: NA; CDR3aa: CASSLGAELLHTEAFF
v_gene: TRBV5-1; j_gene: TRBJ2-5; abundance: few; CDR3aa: CASSSQGVKETQYF
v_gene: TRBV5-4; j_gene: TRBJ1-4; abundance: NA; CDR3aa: CASSFETGPNEKLFF
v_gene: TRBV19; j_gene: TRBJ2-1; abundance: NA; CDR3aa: CASSQGTGPSSYNEQFF
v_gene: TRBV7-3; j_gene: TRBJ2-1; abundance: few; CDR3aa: CASSSWTSGELNEQFF
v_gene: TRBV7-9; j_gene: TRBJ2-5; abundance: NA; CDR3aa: CASSPLETQYF
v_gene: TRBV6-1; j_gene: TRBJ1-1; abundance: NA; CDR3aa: CASSEFLGGIDEAFF
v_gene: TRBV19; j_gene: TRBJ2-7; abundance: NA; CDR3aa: CASSARDSSYEQYF
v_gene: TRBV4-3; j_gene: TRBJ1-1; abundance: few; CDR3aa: CASSQVTGEAFF
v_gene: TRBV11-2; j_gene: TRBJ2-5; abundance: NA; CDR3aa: CASSLNGRAVRETQYF
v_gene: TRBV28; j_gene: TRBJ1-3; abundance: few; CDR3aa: CASSLPQGSGNTIYF
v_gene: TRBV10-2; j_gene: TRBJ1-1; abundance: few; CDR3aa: CASRTANTEAFF
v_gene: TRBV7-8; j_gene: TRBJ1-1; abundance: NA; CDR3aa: CASSLVQGQTEAFF
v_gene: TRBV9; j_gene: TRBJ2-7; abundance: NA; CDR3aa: CASSNRREGTYEQYF
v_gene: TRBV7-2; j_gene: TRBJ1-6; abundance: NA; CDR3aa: CASRQGQGNSPLYF
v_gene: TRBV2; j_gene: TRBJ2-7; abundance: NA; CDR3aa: CASRGSYEQYF
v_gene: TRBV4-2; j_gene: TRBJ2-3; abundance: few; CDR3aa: CASSQETAGGVDTQYF
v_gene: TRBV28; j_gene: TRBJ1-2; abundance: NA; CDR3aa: CASSRQGNYGYTF
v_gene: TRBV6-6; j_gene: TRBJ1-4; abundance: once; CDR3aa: CASSYGQGGEKLFF
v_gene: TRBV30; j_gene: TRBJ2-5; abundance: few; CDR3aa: CAWALLVGTSGTQYF
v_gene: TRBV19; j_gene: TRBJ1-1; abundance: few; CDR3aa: CASSTRTRGQGTTEAFF
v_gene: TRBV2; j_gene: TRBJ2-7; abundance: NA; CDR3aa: CASVGDISEQYF
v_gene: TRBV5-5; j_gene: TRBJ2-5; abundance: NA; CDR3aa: CASSLEQGPGTQYF
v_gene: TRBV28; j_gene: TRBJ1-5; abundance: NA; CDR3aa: CASSLTPKGERQPQHF
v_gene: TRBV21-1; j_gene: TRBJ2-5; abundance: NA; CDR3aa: CSGGGYQETQYF
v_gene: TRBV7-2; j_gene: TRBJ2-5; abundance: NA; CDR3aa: CASSLGVAGGHETQYF
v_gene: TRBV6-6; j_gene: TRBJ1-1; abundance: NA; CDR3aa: CASSYPQTGKATEAFF